The rows below give T cell receptor beta chains drawn from one sample of a study of shared clonotypes between healthy human individuals. Generated by immunoSEQ multiplex PCR, the TCRdb table keeps only in-frame clones and is missing some. The profile shows fewer than 850,000 clones, around 72% of them singletons. The sample consisted of memory CD4+ T cells sorted from blood. These receptors came from a woman aged 30 to 39 in good health. Both conserved end residues are part of each CDR3.

J gene: TRBJ2-1
V gene: TRBV6-1
CDR3 protein: CASRLAGVTRNEQFF

J gene: TRBJ2-2
V gene: TRBV5-1
CDR3 protein: CASSLGLALKAGELFF

J gene: TRBJ2-4
V gene: TRBV19
CDR3 protein: CASSIGGFAKNIQYF

J gene: TRBJ2-5
V gene: TRBV5-1
CDR3 protein: CASSLRESWETQYF

J gene: TRBJ2-5
V gene: TRBV2
CDR3 protein: CASRQQGYFQETQYF

J gene: TRBJ1-1
V gene: TRBV9
CDR3 protein: CASSVPQGRPHTEAFF

J gene: TRBJ1-4
V gene: TRBV29-1
CDR3 protein: CSVRQGSATNEKLFF

J gene: TRBJ2-1
V gene: TRBV28
CDR3 protein: CASERTVSYNEQFF

J gene: TRBJ2-1
V gene: TRBV2
CDR3 protein: CASSETVGSSVEQFF

J gene: TRBJ1-2
V gene: TRBV19
CDR3 protein: CASSTRRGQGAPRFYGYTF

J gene: TRBJ1-2
V gene: TRBV5-1
CDR3 protein: CASSPGDNYGYTF

J gene: TRBJ2-2
V gene: TRBV2
CDR3 protein: CASTGYTSGTGELFF

J gene: TRBJ1-5
V gene: TRBV6-1
CDR3 protein: CASSVFSGSNQPQHF

J gene: TRBJ1-1
V gene: TRBV18
CDR3 protein: CASSPTSYTEAFF

J gene: TRBJ1-2
V gene: TRBV15
CDR3 protein: CATRNTGGNGYTF

J gene: TRBJ1-1
V gene: TRBV9
CDR3 protein: CASSIGREGTEAFF

J gene: TRBJ2-1
V gene: TRBV25-1
CDR3 protein: CASSRGRAGINEQFF

J gene: TRBJ2-5
V gene: TRBV11-2
CDR3 protein: CASSLGTFETQYF

J gene: TRBJ1-1
V gene: TRBV19
CDR3 protein: CASSRDRATEAFF

J gene: TRBJ2-7
V gene: TRBV14
CDR3 protein: CASSQPPAGEQYF

J gene: TRBJ1-1
V gene: TRBV6-5
CDR3 protein: CASKISGKTEAFF

J gene: TRBJ1-3
V gene: TRBV7-9
CDR3 protein: CASSQDRASGNTIYF

J gene: TRBJ2-5
V gene: TRBV14
CDR3 protein: CASSQGSGRKYF

J gene: TRBJ1-1
V gene: TRBV5-1
CDR3 protein: CASSSQGARDTEAFF

J gene: TRBJ2-2
V gene: TRBV10-1
CDR3 protein: CASSESKTGEYTGELFF

J gene: TRBJ2-1
V gene: TRBV19
CDR3 protein: CASSMQGGLLSNEQFF

J gene: TRBJ2-7
V gene: TRBV30
CDR3 protein: CAWSVSGYEQYF

J gene: TRBJ2-2
V gene: TRBV2
CDR3 protein: CASTLTGVRDTGELFF

J gene: TRBJ1-6
V gene: TRBV11-2
CDR3 protein: CASSSKVDSPLHF

J gene: TRBJ1-3
V gene: TRBV15
CDR3 protein: CATSRGFGSAVSLPNTIYF

J gene: TRBJ1-2
V gene: TRBV5-4
CDR3 protein: CASSLANRDRVGYTF